The 22 T cell receptor beta chains below were found in one sample sequenced in a study of T cell changes during pregnancy in multiple sclerosis. The protocol was immunoSEQ multiplex PCR, while the TCRdb copy is restricted to in-frame clones and leaves out a portion. Among roughly 75,000 clones listed, about 92% were seen once. This specimen consisted of peripheral blood, obtained after pregnancy. These receptors were taken from a female donor in good health, enrolled as a control in a pregnancy study.

V gene TRBV29-1 combines with J gene TRBJ2-5, with a possible D match to TRBD1 (5 bases). This CDR3 comprises 13 residues. V was clipped by 7 bases and J by 2 bases, with 14 bases between them. CDR1 is SQVTM, CDR2 ANQGSEA, per germline. CDR3 residues: CSAQVQVQETQYF. The CDR3 DNA sequence: TGCAGCGCCCAAGTACAGGTACAAGAGACCCAGTACTTC.

The chain joins TRBV7-6 to TRBJ2-7, with D possibly being TRBD1 (6 bases). Germline values: CDR1 SGHVS, CDR2 FNYEAQ. This CDR3 region has 15 residues. The ends were cut back, 4 bases at V and 3 bases at J, with 16 bases in the middle. The CDR3 protein is CASSSIDRPVYEQYF. For the CDR3, the DNA is TGTGCCAGCAGCTCTATCGACAGGCCCGTCTACGAGCAGTACTTC.

This clone came up a few times. CDR3 sequence: CASSLVPPGSGIEQFF. As DNA, the CDR3 is TGTGCCAGCAGCTTAGTCCCTCCGGGTAGCGGGATTGAGCAGTTCTTC. V is TRBV7-2 and J is TRBJ2-1; 8 bases match TRBD2. Germline values: CDR1 SGHTA, CDR2 FQGNSA. The ends lost 1 base at V and 9 bases at J; junction bases unmatched: 11. CDR3 length: 16 residues.

This clone was detected once. The chain has TRBV5-4 and TRBJ2-3; 9 nucleotides agree with TRBD2. The germline gives CDR1 SGHNT, CDR2 YYREEE (reference sequence). The CDR3 totals 17 residues. V shed 4 bases and J 9 bases; nucleotides not matched to a gene: 18. CDR3: CASSPREERGVRGTQYF. The CDR3 coding sequence is TGTGCCAGCAGCCCGCGGGAGGAGCGGGGGGTCCGTGGCACGCAGTATTTT.

J is TRBJ2-1 and V is TRBV7-2, with 9 nucleotides matching TRBD1. The CDR3 sequence is 15 residues long. The V segment lost 3 bases and the J segment 5 bases; nucleotides outside the gene matches: 5. CDR1 and CDR2 from the germline V gene are SGHTA and FQGNSA. The chain's CDR3 is CASSLGQGSHNEQFF. CDR3 DNA sequence: TGTGCCAGCAGCTTGGGACAGGGATCCCACAATGAGCAGTTCTTC.

The V and J genes are TRBV5-1 and TRBJ2-3, with D possibly TRBD2 on 6 matching bases. CDR1 is SGHRS, CDR2 YFSETQ, per germline. V lost 4 bases and J 5 bases, leaving 14 bases between the germline ends. The CDR3 covers 14 residues. CDR3 DNA: TGCGCCAGCAGCCAACGGGTCGGGAGAGATACGCAGTATTTT. Translation: CASSQRVGRDTQYF.

This clone has only a few counts. The V and J genes are TRBV5-1 and TRBJ2-5, with 14 nucleotides matching TRBD2. CDR3 length: 14 amino acids. CDR1 and CDR2 (germline): SGHRS, YFSETQ. V dropped 0 bases and J dropped 13; count of bases not matched to a gene: 5. The CDR3 region is CASSLGGLAGAAYF. The DNA for the CDR3 is TGCGCCAGCAGCTTGGGGGGACTAGCGGGGGCCGCGTACTTC.

V and J are TRBV13 and TRBJ1-3; 7 bases line up with TRBD1. The V gene's germline CDR1 is PRHDT and CDR2 FYEKMQ (reference sequence). V lost 4 bases, J lost 1 base, and 7 bases stayed unmatched. The CDR3 is made up of 16 amino acids. DNA for the CDR3: TGTGCCAGCAGCTCCGACAGGGTAGGGTCTGGAAACACCATATATTTT. It specifies CASSSDRVGSGNTIYF. Filled out from reference TRBV13 and TRBJ1-3, the complete variable domain reads AAGVIQSPRHLIKEKRETATLKCYPIPRHDTVYWYQQGPGQDPQFLISFYEKMQSDKGSIPDRFSAQQFSDYHSELNMSSLELGDSALYFCASSSDRVGSGNTIYFGEGSWLTVV.

The chain has TRBV7-9 and TRBJ2-3; weak D call: TRBD2 (6 bases). The germline V gene encodes CDR1 SEHNR and CDR2 FQNEAQ (reference sequence). V lost 3 bases and J lost 1, with 8 bases in between. This CDR3 contains 14 residues. DNA for the CDR3: TGTGCCAGCAGCTTCGGGACTCGCACAGATACGCAGTATTTT. Translated: CASSFGTRTDTQYF. The full variable domain, with the rest looked up from reference TRBV7-9 and TRBJ2-3, is DTGVSQNPRHKITKRGQNVTFRCDPISEHNRLYWYRQTLGQGPEFLTYFQNEAQLEKSRLLSDRFSAERPKGSFSTLEIQRTEQGDSAMYLCASSFGTRTDTQYFGPGTRLTVL.

The chain links TRBV6-1 to TRBJ2-4; a possible D gene is TRBD2 (6 bases). V was trimmed by 4 bases and J by 5 bases, leaving 12 bases between them. This CDR3 region has 14 residues. CDR1 is MNHNS, CDR2 SASEGT, per germline. CDR3 sequence: CASSVTPGENIQYF. DNA of the CDR3: TGTGCCAGCAGTGTCACACCGGGGGAAAACATTCAGTACTTC.

This clone occurred once. The CDR3 DNA sequence: TGTGCCAGCAGCCAAGATCGCGGGGGGGCTTCTGGCTCCTACAATGAGCAGTTCTTC. Translating it yields CASSQDRGGASGSYNEQFF. The gene calls are TRBV4-2 and TRBJ2-1; 9 bases line up with TRBD2. The ends lost 0 bases at V and 0 bases at J; junction bases unmatched: 9. Germline CDR1 LGHNA, CDR2 YNFKEQ. This CDR3 has 19 residues.

The genes are TRBV11-2 and TRBJ1-6, with TRBD1 matching 7 bases. This CDR3 has 14 amino acids. J gave up 10 bases and V 1 base, and 4 bases lay outside the gene matches. Germline CDR1 and CDR2: SGHAT and FQNNGV. The CDR3 DNA follows: TGTGCCAGCAGCTTAGGACAGGGCGGATCACCCCTCCACTTT. Protein product: CASSLGQGGSPLHF.

This chain links TRBV7-3 with TRBJ2-5, with 8 bases fitting TRBD2. There are 14 residues in the CDR3. The J segment lost 5 bases and the V segment lost 2 bases, leaving 4 bases of the junction unmatched. Germline lookup yields CDR1 SGHTA and CDR2 FQGTGA. Here the CDR3 DNA reads TGTGCCAGCAGCTTAGCGGGGGGCTTGGAGACCCAGTACTTC. Amino acid sequence: CASSLAGGLETQYF. Filled out from reference TRBV7-3 and TRBJ2-5, the complete variable domain reads GAGVSQTPSNKVTEKGKYVELRCDPISGHTALYWYRQSLGQGPEFLIYFQGTGAADDSGLPNDRFFAVRPEGSVSTLKIQRTERGDSAVYLCASSLAGGLETQYFGPGTRLLVL.

This sequence joins TRBV5-1 and TRBJ2-4, with D perhaps matching TRBD1 (7 bases). In germline, CDR1 is SGHRS, CDR2 YFSETQ. V gave up 7 bases and J gave up 6 bases, with 17 bases separating them. This CDR3 has 14 residues. The CDR3 region is CASRPAGTVNIQYF. As DNA, the CDR3 is TGCGCCAGCCGCCCGGCGGGGACAGTAAACATTCAGTACTTC.

This chain connects TRBV27 to TRBJ2-5, with TRBD2 as a possible D gene (5 bases). CDR3 length: 13 residues. V was pared by 5 bases and J by 1 base, with 8 bases between. Germline assignment: CDR1 MNHEY and CDR2 SMNVEV (reference sequence). The CDR3 protein is CASSTGSQETQYF. CDR3 nucleotides: TGTGCCAGCAGTACGGGGAGCCAAGAGACCCAGTACTTC.

This sequence joins TRBV2 and TRBJ1-5; TRBD1 might be the D (6 bases). Germline V lookup: CDR1 SNHLY, CDR2 FYNNEI. The V and J ends lost 6 bases and 6 bases respectively, with 12 bases between them. The CDR3 covers 13 residues. In DNA form, the CDR3 reads TGTGCCAGCAGGCCCACAGGGACTCAGCCCCAGCATTTT. This encodes CASRPTGTQPQHF. The complete variable domain, with remaining parts taken from reference TRBV2 and TRBJ1-5, reads EPEVTQTPSHQVTQMGQEVILRCVPISNHLYFYWYRQILGQKVEFLVSFYNNEISEKSEIFDDQFSVERPDGSNFTLKIRSTKLEDSAMYFCASRPTGTQPQHFGDGTRLSIL.

The CDR3 protein is CASSRAGASSYEQYF. DNA of the CDR3: TGTGCCAGCAGCCGAGCGGGAGCTAGCTCCTACGAGCAGTACTTC. The chain couples TRBV7-8 to TRBJ2-7, with 8 bases fitting TRBD2. V shed 5 bases and J 0 bases; nucleotides not matched to a gene: 6. The CDR3 is 15 residues long. Germline assignment: CDR1 SGHVS and CDR2 FQNEAQ.

This clone was observed once. The V and J genes are TRBV5-4 and TRBJ1-4, with 7 bases fitting TRBD1. CDR1 is SGHNT, CDR2 YYREEE, per germline (reference sequence). V gave up 4 bases and J gave up 4 bases; unmatched junction bases: 7. The CDR3 has 15 residues. CDR3 sequence: CASSNQQGNNEKLFF. The CDR3 DNA reads as TGTGCCAGCAGCAACCAACAGGGGAATAATGAAAAACTGTTTTTT.

V usage is TRBV14 and J usage is TRBJ2-5; 10 nucleotides align to TRBD1. The CDR3 extends over 15 amino acids. V lost 5 bases, J lost 4 bases, and 7 bases stayed unmatched. The germline gives CDR1 SGHDN, CDR2 FVKESK. The CDR3 bases are TGTGCCAGCAGCAAAATCCGGACAGGGGGAGAGACCCAGTACTTC. This gives the protein CASSKIRTGGETQYF.

The rearrangement uses TRBV11-1 and TRBJ2-5, with 16 bases matching TRBD2. V lost 4 bases to trimming and J lost 4 bases; unmatched junction nucleotides: 6. The germline gives CDR1 SGHAT, CDR2 FQDESV (reference sequence). The CDR3 has 17 residues. The CDR3 DNA reads TGTGCCAGCAGCTCTGGGACTAGCGGGAGGGTCGGAGAGACCCAGTACTTC. This codes for CASSSGTSGRVGETQYF.

The chain carries TRBV11-3 and TRBJ2-7; 12 nucleotides align to TRBD1. V dropped 9 bases and J dropped 4; count of bases not matched to a gene: 16. CDR1 is SGHNT and CDR2 is YENEEA in the germline V gene. The CDR3 length is 17 residues. The CDR3 here is CARARDRGLVCAYEQYF. Written as DNA, the CDR3 is TGTGCCAGGGCGCGGGACAGGGGGCTGGTATGCGCTTACGAGCAGTACTTC.

V and J are TRBV9 and TRBJ2-3; D perhaps matches TRBD1 (5 bases). The germline CDR1 and CDR2 sequences are SGDLS and YYNGEE. CDR3 length: 17 amino acids. V gave up 2 bases and J gave up 2 bases, with 18 bases separating them. This CDR3 is CASSVSFRQGNTDTQYF. Here the CDR3 DNA reads TGTGCCAGCAGCGTTAGCTTTCGCCAGGGAAACACAGATACGCAGTATTTT. The full variable domain, completed using reference TRBV9 and TRBJ2-3, is DSGVTQTPKHLITATGQRVTLRCSPRSGDLSVYWYQQSLDQGLQFLIQYYNGEERAKGNILERFSAQQFPDLHSELNLSSLELGDSALYFCASSVSFRQGNTDTQYFGPGTRLTVL.